The 13 T cell receptor beta chains listed next were all sequenced from one sample in a study of OX40 agonist ivuxolimab in advanced cancers. Profiling relied on immunoSEQ multiplex PCR, and the TCRdb table lists in-frame clones only, not all of them. This table holds under 55,000 clones, around 90% found once. This material consisted of CD4+ or CD8+ T cells sorted from blood, taken in a trial of the OX40 agonist ivuxolimab. The receptors were sampled from an adult with an advanced solid tumor such as melanoma, head and neck, liver or kidney cancer.

CDR3 in amino acids: CASSSRQDWEKLFF. The CDR3 nucleotides read TGTGCCAGCAGTTCACGACAGGATTGGGAAAAACTGTTTTTT. The V and J genes are TRBV6-5 and TRBJ1-4, with D possibly matching TRBD1 (6 bases). The CDR3 has 14 amino acids. Trimming shortened V by 4 bases and J by 8 bases, and 14 bases separated the two germline ends. The V gene's germline CDR1 is MNHEY and CDR2 SVGAGI.

This chain uses TRBV2 with TRBJ2-1; no clear D gene. CDR1 SNHLY and CDR2 FYNNEI come from the germline V gene. Between the trimmed V and J ends, which lost 4 bases and 8 bases, there was a span of 18 bases. There are 15 residues in the CDR3. The CDR3 coding sequence is TGTGCCAGCAGTGTGTTTCACTACCTTGGGGATGAGCAGTTCTTC. Its protein product is CASSVFHYLGDEQFF.

This chain joins TRBV10-3 and TRBJ2-1, with no clear D. The V gene's germline CDR1 is ENHRY and CDR2 SYGVKD. The CDR3 has 16 residues. Trimming took off 2 bases at V and 0 bases at J, with 11 bases between the two ends. CDR3 DNA: TGTGCCATCAGTGAGCCCTTTCTCAGCTCCTACAATGAGCAGTTCTTC. Encoded protein: CAISEPFLSSYNEQFF.

The chain employs TRBV10-3 and TRBJ2-3; no reliable D call. The CDR3 totals 11 residues. Between the trimmed V and J ends, which lost 8 bases and 6 bases, there was a span of 9 bases. The germline CDR1 and CDR2 sequences are ENHRY and SYGVKD. As DNA, the CDR3 is TGTGCCATCCTCTATAGGGATACGCAGTATTTT. Its translation: CAILYRDTQYF.

J is TRBJ2-5 and V is TRBV12-5; 8 bases line up with TRBD2. The CDR3 runs to 17 residues. V shed 0 bases, J shed 5 bases, and the junction held 11 bases outside the gene matches. Germline V gene data show CDR1 as LGHNT and CDR2 as FRNRAP. The CDR3 spells CASGLVSRSGGGETQYF. As DNA, the CDR3 is TGTGCTAGTGGTTTGGTATCCAGAAGCGGGGGCGGGGAGACCCAGTACTTC.

This chain links TRBV27 with TRBJ2-1; 12 nucleotides line up with TRBD2. Germline loops: CDR1 MNHEY, CDR2 SMNVEV (reference sequence). The J segment lost 7 bases and the V segment lost 5 bases, leaving 9 bases of the junction unmatched. This CDR3 has 16 amino acids. The CDR3 loop reads CASSGWTSGAENEQFF. The CDR3 coding sequence is TGTGCCAGCAGTGGATGGACTAGCGGGGCTGAAAATGAGCAGTTCTTC.

The J gene is TRBJ2-3, the V gene TRBV4-1, with 9 bases fitting TRBD2. The CDR3 covers 16 residues. Germline CDR1 reads MGHRA; CDR2 reads YSYEKL. The J segment lost 0 bases and the V segment lost 1 base, leaving 2 bases of the junction unmatched. CDR3 coding DNA: TGCGCCAGCAGCCAAGGACTAGCGGCTAGCACAGATACGCAGTATTTT. Translated, it gives CASSQGLAASTDTQYF.

The gene calls are TRBV27 and TRBJ2-7, with TRBD1 as a possible D gene (5 bases). This CDR3 has 12 residues. V lost 1 base, J lost 6 bases, and 7 bases lay in between. Looked up from germline, CDR1 is MNHEY and CDR2 is SMNVEV (reference sequence). CDR3 sequence (DNA): TGTGCCAGCAGTTTATGGGGCCGCGAGCAGTACTTC. Amino acids: CASSLWGREQYF.

This chain joins TRBV5-4 and TRBJ2-3; 8 positions agree with TRBD2. Germline CDR1 and CDR2: SGHNT and YYREEE (reference sequence). V shed 0 bases and J 4 bases; nucleotides not matched to a gene: 13. The CDR3 contains 18 residues. The CDR3, as DNA: TGTGCCAGCAGCTTGGTACTTTCGGCGGGGGGTGTGGCAGATACGCAGTATTTT. Translating it yields CASSLVLSAGGVADTQYF.

This clone was detected a few times. This sequence joins TRBV19 and TRBJ2-7; D uncertain. Between the trimmed V and J ends, which lost 10 bases and 1 base, there was a span of 20 bases. Germline lookup yields CDR1 LNHDA and CDR2 SQIVND (reference sequence). This CDR3 has 15 amino acids. CDR3: CATSALEGISYEQYF. In nucleotides, the CDR3 is TGTGCCACCTCCGCTTTGGAAGGAATTTCCTACGAGCAGTACTTC.

The rearrangement joins TRBV5-6 to TRBJ2-5, with D possibly TRBD2 on 5 matching bases. Trimming stripped 0 bases from V and 4 bases from J, with 10 bases between. This CDR3 is built from 14 residues. From germline, CDR1 is SGHDT and CDR2 YYEEEE. CDR3 nucleotides: TGTGCCAGCAGCTTGGGACCTGGAGGAGAGACCCAGTACTTC. It translates to CASSLGPGGETQYF. The complete variable domain, with remaining parts taken from reference TRBV5-6 and TRBJ2-5, reads DAGVTQSPTHLIKTRGQQVTLRCSPKSGHDTVSWYQQALGQGPQFIFQYYEEEERQRGNFPDRFSGHQFPNYSSELNVNALLLGDSALYLCASSLGPGGETQYFGPGTRLLVL.

The V gene is TRBV7-2, the J gene TRBJ2-7, with TRBD2 matching 13 bases. With V trimmed by 4 bases and J by 3 bases, 3 bases remained unmatched. The CDR3 runs 15 residues. Germline V lookup: CDR1 SGHTA, CDR2 FQGNSA. DNA of the CDR3: TGTGCCAGCAGCTGGGGACTAGCGGGGAACTACGAGCAGTACTTC. Protein: CASSWGLAGNYEQYF. Using reference TRBV7-2 and TRBJ2-7 for the parts outside the CDR3, the full variable domain is GAGVSQSPSNKVTEKGKDVELRCDPISGHTALYWYRQSLGQGLEFLIYFQGNSAPDKSGLPSDRFSAERTGGSVSTLTIQRTQQEDSAVYLCASSWGLAGNYEQYFGPGTRLTVT.

The chain recombines TRBV14 with TRBJ2-7, with TRBD1 identical over 7 bases. Losses at the gene ends were 2 bases for V and 7 bases for J; bases not matched to a gene: 11. Germline V gene data show CDR1 as SGHDN and CDR2 as FVKESK. This CDR3 is 15 amino acids long. The CDR3: CASSQRGGYGLEQYF. The CDR3 DNA sequence: TGTGCCAGCAGCCAACGAGGGGGCTACGGTTTGGAGCAGTACTTC.